This passage covers 13 T cell receptor beta chains from one sample sequenced in a study of T cells in Graves' hyperthyroidism and ophthalmopathy (dated by TCRdb to the late 2010s). To prepare the library, multiplex PCR was applied. TCRdb names Illumina HiSeq 2000 as the instrument used. Amplification of TCR beta CDR3 regions was carried out from RNA transcripts. The first round of RT-PCR for the TCR CDR3 was performed with the HTBI primer set and the Qiagen OneStep RT-PCR kit. Using fastp at Q25 and MiXCR, TCRdb reprocessed the public reads and kept productive beta chains. Every entry covers one CDR3 protein and lists the most common genes and DNA from its rows. This sample gives roughly 700,000 distinct CDR3 sequences in total; approximately 40% of them show up just once. Around 32% of the sample goes to the ten largest clones. The sequenced sample was blood. These receptors originate from a woman in her 40s with Graves' hyperthyroidism.

This clonotype came up many times. The genes are TRBV2 and TRBJ1-1, with no clear D. Trimming took 9 bases from V and 0 from J, leaving 11 bases between them. The CDR3 runs 13 residues. Per the germline V gene, CDR1 is SNHLY and CDR2 is FYNNEI. As DNA, the CDR3 is TGTGCCAGAACCAACTCCATGAACACTGAAGCTTTCTTT. Translating it yields CARTNSMNTEAFF.

This chain connects TRBV4-3 to TRBJ1-3, with D possibly matching TRBD1 (6 bases). The CDR3 sequence is 17 residues long. Trimming took off 1 base at V and 0 bases at J, with 13 bases between the two ends. The germline V gene has CDR1 LGHNA and CDR2 YSLEER. The CDR3 nucleotides read TGCGCCAGCAGCCAAGGCCGGGACACCATCTCTGGAAACACCATATATTTT. Amino acids: CASSQGRDTISGNTIYF.

This chain joins TRBV20-1 and TRBJ1-4; D gene ambiguous. CDR3 size: 15 residues. CDR1 DFQATT and CDR2 SNEGSKA come from the germline V gene (reference sequence). V shed 0 bases and J shed 4 bases, with 12 bases lying between them. The CDR3 region is CSARDYGQINEKLFF. In DNA, the CDR3 is TGCAGTGCTAGAGACTATGGGCAGATTAATGAAAAACTGTTTTTT.

This chain uses TRBV10-3 with TRBJ1-2; TRBD1 aligns across 11 bases. Germline V gene sequence: CDR1 ENHRY, CDR2 SYGVKD. The V and J ends lost 3 bases and 5 bases, in that order; junction bases with no gene match: 5. The CDR3 spans 15 residues. CDR3 bases: TGTGCCATCAGTGACGGAGGACAGGGGGCATATGGCTACACCTTC. Protein: CAISDGGQGAYGYTF.

Of note for this clonotype: At one end, the junction sequence differs from germline, possibly due to a read error. The rearrangement uses TRBV10-3 and TRBJ1-2; D unclear. Germline loops: CDR1 ENHRY, CDR2 SYGVKD. The CDR3 runs to 11 residues. The CDR3 DNA is TGTACCATCAGTGTGGGCTATGGCTACACCTTC. This codes for CTISVGYGYTF.

This clonotype was seen ten or more times. The rearrangement joins TRBV15 to TRBJ1-1; D ambiguous. The germline V gene has CDR1 LNHNV and CDR2 YYDKDF (reference sequence). The CDR3 extends over 13 amino acids. V shed 2 bases and J shed 6 bases, with 10 bases lying between them. This CDR3 is CATSRPTSAEAFF. For the CDR3, the DNA is TGTGCCACCAGCAGACCGACGAGCGCTGAAGCTTTCTTT.

This CDR3 is CASSTRRLSGANVLTF. The DNA of the CDR3 is TGTGCCAGTAGTACTCGACGGCTCTCTGGGGCCAACGTCCTGACTTTC. V usage is TRBV19 and J usage is TRBJ2-6; D unresolved. CDR1 LNHDA and CDR2 SQIVND come from the germline V gene (reference sequence). Trimming removed 4 bases from V and 0 bases from J, with 10 bases in between. The CDR3 has 16 amino acids.

The rearrangement uses TRBV9 and TRBJ1-2; TRBD1 is a possible D gene (6 bases). The CDR3 totals 17 residues. CDR1 and CDR2 from the germline V gene are SGDLS and YYNGEE. V was clipped by 0 bases and J by 1 base, with 16 bases between them. The DNA for the CDR3 is TGTGCCAGCAGCGTAGGGACAGCCCTTGAACTTAACTATGGCTACACCTTC. The encoded protein is CASSVGTALELNYGYTF.

V gene TRBV11-2 combines with J gene TRBJ1-5; maybe TRBD1 (6 bases). The CDR3 is 16 residues long. V was clipped by 0 bases and J by 5 bases, with 14 bases between them. The germline CDR1 and CDR2 sequences are SGHAT and FQNNGV. The CDR3 sequence: CASSLDLAGADQPQHF. CDR3 coding DNA: TGTGCCAGCAGCTTAGATCTGGCAGGGGCGGATCAGCCCCAGCATTTT.

As regards this clonotype: Compared with germline, one end of the junction differs, possibly owing to a read error. V usage is TRBV20-1 and J usage is TRBJ2-7, with TRBD2 identical over 8 bases. The CDR3 totals 11 residues. Germline CDR1 DFQATT, CDR2 SNEGSKA (reference sequence). The CDR3 is CSASRGQLAGF. In nucleotides, the CDR3 is TGCAGTGCTAGTAGGGGCCAGTTAGCGGGATTC.

This clonotype has at least ten counts. J is TRBJ1-3 and V is TRBV29-1; D is undetermined. V shed 7 bases and J shed 4 bases, with 14 bases lying between them. CDR3 length: 13 residues. Germline CDR1 SQVTM, CDR2 ANQGSEA. CDR3 DNA sequence: TGCAGCGCCCTGTCAGCGGACGGAAACACCATATATTTT. It is translated as CSALSADGNTIYF.

V and J are TRBV19 and TRBJ2-7; tentatively, D is TRBD1 or TRBD2 (6 bases each). Per germline, CDR1 LNHDA and CDR2 SQIVND (reference sequence). The CDR3 spans 15 residues. Trimming cost V 1 base and J 5 bases, with 15 bases left between them. Written as DNA, the CDR3 is TGTGCCAGTAGTATAGGGCCGAGGGGGGCCCACGAGCAGTACTTC. Translating it yields CASSIGPRGAHEQYF.

CDR3 loop: CASTGGGRAGELFF. CDR3 in DNA: TGTGCCAGCACAGGGGGCGGGAGGGCCGGGGAGCTGTTTTTT. The chain joins TRBV6-1 to TRBJ2-2; D may be TRBD2 (9 bases). CDR3 length equals 14 residues. V dropped 7 bases and J dropped 6 bases, with 15 bases sitting between them. The germline V gene has CDR1 MNHNS and CDR2 SASEGT.